This T cell receptor (beta chain) was sequenced during a study of PD-1 blockade in mismatch repair-deficient tumors. Overall study: All were previously treated, progressing patients with over 9 mismatch repair-deficient cancer types.

Sequencing was performed with immunoSEQ multiplex PCR; in TCRdb, only in-frame clones are kept and a portion is missing. The sample lists about 3,500 clones; 60% to 85% were seen once. This clone was observed a single time. This CDR3 has 13 residues. The V and J ends lost 4 bases and 6 bases, in that order; junction bases with no gene match: 4. Germline assignment: CDR1 MGHRA and CDR2 YSYEKL. Time point denoted: archival surgical resection tumor tissue. The chain has TRBV4-1 and TRBJ1-2, with TRBD1 matching 8 bases. The source is an adult with mismatch repair-deficient cancer. This sample comprised primary tumor tissue, obtained from a patient treated with pembrolizumab. CDR3 nucleotide sequence: TGCGCCAGCAGCCCACAGGGGGTTCATGGCTACACCTTC. Translation: CASSPQGVHGYTF.